A selection of T cell receptor beta chains follows, all from one sample in a study of CXCR3-negative and CXCR3-positive naive CD8 T cells. TCRdb reprocessed the 5' RACE reads; each CDR3 protein has one entry and no DNA is given. This sample's table reports 100,000 to 150,000 distinct CDR3 sequences. The sequencing sample was made of naive CXCR3- CD8+ T cells from blood. These receptor sequences come from a human donor in good health. Some clones in this sample may be carry-over from other donors' samples. The CDR3 runs from the conserved cysteine through the conserved F or W.

j_call: TRBJ2-2; v_call: TRBV27; cdr3_aa: CASSLGGLTGELFF
j_call: TRBJ2-6; v_call: TRBV10-3; cdr3_aa: CAISDLDRPISGANVLTF
j_call: TRBJ2-1; v_call: TRBV11-3; cdr3_aa: CASSPRGGGLNEQFF
j_call: TRBJ2-6; v_call: TRBV28; cdr3_aa: CASSLSGGSGANVLTF
j_call: TRBJ1-5; v_call: TRBV4-2; cdr3_aa: CASSQEHEAYQPQHF
j_call: TRBJ1-2; v_call: TRBV12-2; cdr3_aa: CASRLCGTFYYGYTF
j_call: TRBJ1-4; v_call: TRBV11-3; cdr3_aa: CASSFYHGTTNEKLFF
j_call: TRBJ2-7; v_call: TRBV7-9; cdr3_aa: CASSFGEPGQSSYEQYF
j_call: TRBJ2-7; v_call: TRBV7-9; cdr3_aa: CATQGNSYEQYF
j_call: TRBJ1-1; v_call: TRBV20-1; cdr3_aa: CSARVQGVHTEAFF
j_call: TRBJ1-5; v_call: TRBV12-3/TRBV12-4; cdr3_aa: CASTKGVGQGAGQPQHF
j_call: TRBJ2-1; v_call: TRBV20-1; cdr3_aa: CSADPSNEQFF
j_call: TRBJ2-5; v_call: TRBV7-6; cdr3_aa: CDSSFPLRGETQETQYF
j_call: TRBJ2-1; v_call: TRBV5-1; cdr3_aa: CASSFYGGVNEQFF
j_call: TRBJ2-7; v_call: TRBV6-6; cdr3_aa: CASSYTHGQGAVEQYF
j_call: TRBJ2-3; v_call: TRBV29-1; cdr3_aa: CSVEGWQRGSTDTQYF
j_call: TRBJ2-7; v_call: TRBV29-1; cdr3_aa: CSVEDLGQGAYEQYF
j_call: TRBJ2-3; v_call: TRBV7-2; cdr3_aa: CASSLASPTSGGANTDTQYF
j_call: TRBJ2-1; v_call: TRBV4-3; cdr3_aa: CASSQDETPEQFF
j_call: TRBJ2-1; v_call: TRBV27; cdr3_aa: CASADLGGEQFF
j_call: TRBJ1-2; v_call: TRBV29-1; cdr3_aa: CSVPGGQGPYYGYTF
j_call: TRBJ2-2; v_call: TRBV28; cdr3_aa: CASSLSSAGELFF
j_call: TRBJ1-2; v_call: TRBV15; cdr3_aa: CATSRDAQGNYGYTF
j_call: TRBJ2-3; v_call: TRBV29-1; cdr3_aa: CSAGGRAPIGDTQYF
j_call: TRBJ2-1; v_call: TRBV28; cdr3_aa: CASIPGEGYNEQFF
j_call: TRBJ2-7; v_call: TRBV19; cdr3_aa: CASQDPLSHEQYF
j_call: TRBJ1-3; v_call: TRBV7-9; cdr3_aa: CASSSTLFSGNAIYF
j_call: TRBJ2-3; v_call: TRBV3-1; cdr3_aa: CASSQELDRQYF
j_call: TRBJ2-7; v_call: TRBV7-2; cdr3_aa: CASSPGGGATYEQYF